The 17 T cell receptor beta chains below were found in one sample sequenced in a study of cytomegalovirus exposure and HLA in healthy donors. With 60 Vbeta and 13 Jbeta primers, the PCR was carried out. Using immunoSEQ multiplex PCR, the repertoire was profiled, and TCRdb retains in-frame clones only, with some absent. Seen here are 200,000 to 250,000 clones, less than 85% observed once, and the top ten hold approximately 0.63%. The specimen was PBMCs. All receptors derive from a man between 18 and 35 years old in good health and CMV-seronegative.

This clone was observed a few times. The chain joins TRBV6-1 to TRBJ2-5; 7 bases are shared with TRBD1. This CDR3 contains 14 residues. Germline trimming cut 5 bases from V and 5 bases from J; bases unmatched to any gene: 8. Germline CDR1 MNHNS, CDR2 SASEGT. CDR3 protein: CASSKGETGETQYF. The CDR3 DNA is TGTGCCAGCAGTAAAGGAGAGACAGGGGAGACCCAGTACTTC.

J is TRBJ2-7 and V is TRBV28; 8 nucleotides agree with TRBD1. CDR1 and CDR2 (germline): MDHEN, SYDVKM. The V and J ends lost 5 bases and 5 bases, in that order; junction bases with no gene match: 8. The CDR3 is 14 residues long. CDR3 nucleotide sequence: TGTGCCAGCAGTCCATGGACAGGGAGCAACGAGCAGTACTTC. Its protein product is CASSPWTGSNEQYF. Combining the CDR3 with reference TRBV28 and TRBJ2-7 gives the whole variable domain DVKVTQSSRYLVKRTGEKVFLECVQDMDHENMFWYRQDPGLGLRLIYFSYDVKMKEKGDIPEGYSVSREKKERFSLILESASTNQTSMYLCASSPWTGSNEQYFGPGTRLTVT.

The genes are TRBV6-1 and TRBJ2-7; tentative D call: TRBD2 (5 bases). Germline V lookup: CDR1 MNHNS, CDR2 SASEGT. This CDR3 is built from 14 residues. V dropped 6 bases and J dropped 2 bases, with 14 bases sitting between them. CDR3 DNA sequence: TGTGCCAGCAGCCGAATGGTGGAGGCCTACGAGCAGTACTTC. Translated, it gives CASSRMVEAYEQYF.

The J gene is TRBJ1-1, the V gene TRBV18; D is undetermined. From germline, CDR1 is KGHSH and CDR2 LQKENI. This CDR3 has 11 residues. V gave up 7 bases and J gave up 8 bases, with 11 bases separating them. The CDR3 nucleotides are TGTGCCAGCTTGCAGGCACGGGAAGCTTTCTTT. Amino acid sequence: CASLQAREAFF.

The chain carries TRBV7-8 and TRBJ1-1; D might be TRBD1 (5 bases). The CDR3 totals 14 residues. Trimming removed 3 bases at V and 1 base at J, with 9 bases between. Germline-derived CDR1 and CDR2 are SGHVS and FQNEAQ. In DNA, the CDR3 is TGTGCCAGCAGCTTCGGGCAGGGGAACACTGAAGCTTTCTTT. Its translation is CASSFGQGNTEAFF. Together with reference TRBV7-8 and TRBJ1-1, the CDR3 gives the full variable domain: GAGVSQSPRYKVAKRGQDVALRCDPISGHVSLFWYQQALGQGPEFLTYFQNEAQLDKSGLPSDRFFAERPEGSVSTLKIQRTQQEDSAVYLCASSFGQGNTEAFFGQGTRLTVV.

This clone was found once. The gene calls are TRBV9 and TRBJ1-3; weak D call: TRBD1 (6 bases). Germline CDR1 is SGDLS and CDR2 is YYNGEE. This CDR3 comprises 14 residues. V was shortened by 6 bases and J by 1 base, with 11 bases between the two germline ends. CDR3 sequence: CASTVGTSGNTIYF. In DNA, the CDR3 is TGTGCCAGCACCGTCGGGACATCTGGAAACACCATATATTTT.

The chain has TRBV29-1 and TRBJ2-3; D uncertain. The CDR3 runs to 10 residues. Germline CDR1 reads SQVTM; CDR2 reads ANQGSEA. Trimming removed 4 bases at V and 8 bases at J, with 7 bases between. The CDR3 DNA follows: TGCAGCGTTGGTACTGGTACGCAGTATTTT. Translated: CSVGTGTQYF.

This clone was recorded once. The chain carries TRBV13 and TRBJ1-5, with D perhaps TRBD1 (5 bases). The CDR3 is made up of 14 amino acids. Trimming left V 0 bases short and J 7 bases short, with 10 bases between. In germline, CDR1 is PRHDT, CDR2 FYEKMQ (reference sequence). The DNA for the CDR3 is TGTGCCAGCAGCTTAGGCCCGCGGGGGCAGCCCCAGCATTTT. Translating gives CASSLGPRGQPQHF.

The chain joins TRBV7-9 to TRBJ2-4, with D unclear. Trimming left V 4 bases short and J 0 bases short, with 7 bases between. The CDR3 length is 14 residues. The germline V gene has CDR1 SEHNR and CDR2 FQNEAQ (reference sequence). The CDR3 DNA reads as TGTGCCAGCAGCTCCCCCTTAGCCAAAAACATTCAGTACTTC. Amino acids: CASSSPLAKNIQYF.

The chain is built from TRBV6-5 and TRBJ1-5; D unresolved. This CDR3 spans 14 amino acids. V lost 5 bases and J lost 0, with 8 bases in between. Germline V gene lookup returns CDR1 MNHEY and CDR2 SVGAGI. The CDR3: CASSQWASNQPQHF. The CDR3 nucleotides are TGTGCCAGCAGTCAATGGGCTAGCAATCAGCCCCAGCATTTT.

The genes are TRBV5-1 and TRBJ2-7; 11 bases map to TRBD2. Germline-derived CDR1 and CDR2 are SGHRS and YFSETQ. The trim removed 3 bases at V and 2 bases at J, leaving 4 bases unmatched. The CDR3 is 15 residues long. CDR3 sequence (DNA): TGCGCCAGCAGCTCCACGACTAGCGGGGCCTACGAGCAGTACTTC. Translating gives CASSSTTSGAYEQYF.

This rearrangement joins TRBV7-2 to TRBJ2-7; TRBD2 agrees at 7 bases. Per the germline V gene, CDR1 is SGHTA and CDR2 is FQGNSA. The CDR3 consists of 16 residues. After removal of 7 bases from V and 3 bases from J, the junction contained 15 bases not matched to a gene. CDR3 in amino acids: CASTYLSGTTYYEQYF. The DNA for the CDR3 is TGTGCCAGCACTTACCTTTCCGGGACTACCTACTACGAGCAGTACTTC. Filled out from reference TRBV7-2 and TRBJ2-7, the complete variable domain reads GAGVSQSPSNKVTEKGKDVELRCDPISGHTALYWYRQSLGQGLEFLIYFQGNSAPDKSGLPSDRFSAERTGGSVSTLTIQRTQQEDSAVYLCASTYLSGTTYYEQYFGPGTRLTVT.

This clone has a single count. The chain uses TRBV5-1 and TRBJ2-3, with D perhaps matching TRBD2 (6 bases). CDR1 and CDR2 (germline): SGHRS, YFSETQ. Trimming cost V 0 bases and J 5 bases, with 19 bases left between them. CDR3 size: 17 residues. The CDR3 sequence: CASSLGASGTSGDTQYF. CDR3 DNA: TGCGCCAGCAGCTTGGGGGCGTCGGGGACTTCAGGAGATACGCAGTATTTT. Filled out from reference TRBV5-1 and TRBJ2-3, the complete variable domain reads KAGVTQTPRYLIKTRGQQVTLSCSPISGHRSVSWYQQTPGQGLQFLFEYFSETQRNKGNFPGRFSGRQFSNSRSEMNVSTLELGDSALYLCASSLGASGTSGDTQYFGPGTRLTVL.

V gene TRBV29-1 combines with J gene TRBJ2-1, with 8 bases aligning to TRBD1. J was trimmed by 6 bases and V by 5 bases; bases with no gene match: 6. In germline, CDR1 is SQVTM, CDR2 ANQGSEA. There are 13 residues in the CDR3. The DNA for the CDR3 is TGCAGCGTTTCAGGACAGGGCCGCAATGAGCAGTTCTTC. Translation: CSVSGQGRNEQFF.

The table lists this clone with a few counts. The genes are TRBV5-1 and TRBJ2-5; 8 bases agree with TRBD1. Germline CDR1 is SGHRS and CDR2 is YFSETQ. The CDR3 loop spans 15 amino acids. J was trimmed by 1 base and V by 2 bases; bases with no gene match: 4. The CDR3 DNA reads as TGCGCCAGCAGCTTACAGGGACAGGCCCAAGAGACCCAGTACTTC. This translates into CASSLQGQAQETQYF.

The chain couples TRBV7-6 to TRBJ2-5; the D is unclear. V lost 5 bases and J 5 bases, leaving 15 bases between the germline ends. The CDR3 is 14 residues long. From germline, CDR1 is SGHVS and CDR2 FNYEAQ. The CDR3: CASSPGSLRETQYF. The DNA for the CDR3 is TGTGCCAGCAGCCCCGGGTCTCTAAGGGAGACCCAGTACTTC.

The chain recombines TRBV2 with TRBJ1-2; possibly TRBD1 for D (6 bases). The germline V gene has CDR1 SNHLY and CDR2 FYNNEI. This CDR3 comprises 12 residues. Trimming took off 9 bases at V and 6 bases at J, with 14 bases between the two ends. The CDR3 DNA reads TGTGCCAGGAAGAAGGGGGATGATGGCTACACCTTC. Protein sequence: CARKKGDDGYTF.